These 2 T cell receptor beta chains were sequenced from one sample in a study of T cell responses to AZD1222 COVID-19 vaccine. Assay used: immunoSEQ multiplex PCR; TCRdb lists only in-frame clones, some missing. This sample has roughly 190,000 clones, with roughly nine tenths found just once. Sample: peripheral blood, taken 28 days after the second AZD1222 dose. These TCRs come from an adult who received the AZD1222 COVID-19 vaccine.

The gene calls are TRBV6-5 and TRBJ1-1; 12 bases are a match to TRBD1. The trim removed 5 bases at V and 6 bases at J, leaving 7 bases unmatched. CDR1 MNHEY and CDR2 SVGAGI come from the germline V gene. The CDR3 contains 15 residues. The CDR3 here is CASSPGTGGFSEAFF. CDR3 coding DNA: TGTGCCAGCAGTCCGGGGACAGGGGGCTTTTCTGAAGCTTTCTTT.

Concerning this clone: One end of the junction is discordant with germline, which a read error may explain. This chain connects TRBV4-1 to TRBJ1-5, with a tentative D call TRBD1 (6 bases). The germline V gene has CDR1 MGHRA and CDR2 YSYEKL. This CDR3 is built from 16 residues. CDR3 bases: TGCCCCAGCAGCCAAGGGGGGGGGCTACAGGGTCAGCCCCAGCATTTT. Protein: CPSSQGGGLQGQPQHF.